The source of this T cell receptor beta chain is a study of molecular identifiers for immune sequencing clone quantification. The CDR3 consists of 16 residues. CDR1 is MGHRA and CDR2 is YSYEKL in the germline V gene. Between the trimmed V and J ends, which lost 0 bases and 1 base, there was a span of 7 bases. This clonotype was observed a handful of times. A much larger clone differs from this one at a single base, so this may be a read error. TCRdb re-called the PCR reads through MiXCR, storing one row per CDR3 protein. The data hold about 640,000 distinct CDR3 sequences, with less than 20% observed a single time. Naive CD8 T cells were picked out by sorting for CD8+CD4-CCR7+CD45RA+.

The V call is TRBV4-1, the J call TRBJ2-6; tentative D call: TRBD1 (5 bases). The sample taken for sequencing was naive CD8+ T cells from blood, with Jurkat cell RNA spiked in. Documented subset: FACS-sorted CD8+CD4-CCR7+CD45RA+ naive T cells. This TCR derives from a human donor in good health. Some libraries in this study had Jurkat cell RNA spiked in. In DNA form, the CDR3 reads TGCGCCAGCAGCCAAGATGCAGGGTCTGGGGCCAACGTCCTGACTTTC. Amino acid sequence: CASSQDAGSGANVLTF.